This T cell receptor beta chain was documented in a study of monozygotic twins with inflammatory bowel disease (dated by TCRdb to between 2018 and 2020). About the full investigation: The complete study included approximately 30 monozygotic twin pairs: 19 IBD-discordant Danish pairs and nine German pairs, of which four were IBD-concordant and five were IBD-discordant. Disease-associated traits were sought mainly through comparisons between IBD patients and their genetically identical healthy co-twins within discordant pairs. Each individual had, on average, about 151 000 unique TCRalpha sequences and 181 000 unique TCRbeta sequences available for analysis. Here is what the overall study found, with its caveats: Repertoire similarity did not differ between concordant and discordant twins, which could be due to limited statistical power. The results gave no support for a single strong signal or clonotype linked to IBD. IBD patients shared fewer clonotypes with other individuals than healthy twins did, most markedly in patients showing signs of disease activity. TCRbeta repertoire diversity, by inverse Simpson index, was decreased in IBD patients compared with their healthy co-twins. The analysis was unable to tell different T cell subtypes apart. Because patients received different immunosuppressive treatments, the repertoires may have picked up extra background noise and variability between individuals.

Library construction relied on 5' RACE. The input for every TCR library was roughly 3,200 ng of total RNA. For each sample, cDNA was synthesized in eight separate reactions using SMARTScribe reverse transcriptase. During cDNA synthesis, template switching was used to introduce unique molecular identifiers that contained a 6-nucleotide sample barcode. TCRalpha and TCRbeta cDNA was amplified in two nested PCRs of about 16 and 10 cycles, and bead purification was carried out after each PCR. Before amplification, cDNA was treated with uracil DNA-glycosylase and purified using the QIAquick PCR purification kit. The second PCR added Illumina TruSeq-compatible adapters along with sample-specific barcodes. Library quality and concentration were checked on TapeStation and Qubit, and libraries were pooled at around 5 ng each. Sequencing of pooled libraries was carried out on an Illumina HiSeq2500 single-index Rapid Run using 2 x 100 bp reads and custom sequencing primers. For the original study's pipeline: MiGEC version 1.2.6 was used for UMI-based consensus assembly, which corrected PCR and sequencing errors. MiXCR version 2.1.1 was used to carry out V(D)J alignment, clonotype assembly and CDR3 extraction. Gene usage, clonotype sharing and MAIT/NKT TCR abundance were normalised by analysing the top 1000, 10 000 and 20 000 clonotypes per sample. After downsampling to 27 000 UMIs, diversity was calculated as the inverse Simpson index using the vegan R package. Paired Mann-Whitney U tests were applied to discordant twin pairs, and Benjamini-Hochberg correction was used for multiple testing. TCRdb reprocessed the reads into one record per CDR3 protein sequence, lacking DNA. V and J calls and clone size were set by TCRdb, not the authors. The data table for this sample lists approximately 380,000 distinct CDR3 sequences. The ten largest clones add up to 2.6% of the sample.

The CDR3 measures 14 amino acids from cysteine to phenylalanine. DNA is not on record. Looking up the germline V gene yields CDR1 LGHNA and CDR2 YSLEER. For this clonotype: Its antigen is unknown.

From each donor, an approximately 2.4 ml peripheral blood sample was drawn into PAXgene tubes and stored at -80 degrees C. Without T cell sorting, total RNA was isolated from whole blood using the PAXgene blood miRNA kit on an automated QIAcube. Peripheral blood from monozygotic twin pairs concordant or discordant for inflammatory bowel disease was subjected to deep TCRalpha and TCRbeta repertoire profiling with unique molecular barcoding. For every twin pair, smoking habits were documented, and each individual was categorised as a current, former or never smoker. This receptor was taken from a human donor with ulcerative colitis or Crohn's disease, or a healthy co-twin of an affected twin (not recorded which). The V and J segments used are TRBV4-3 and TRBJ2-2; absent DNA, TCRdb's TRBD1 call cannot be checked. Sequenced: blood. Here the CDR3 is given as CASSQEGRRLELFF.